One and the same sample provided the 30 T cell receptor beta chains below, sequenced in a study of OX40 agonist ivuxolimab in advanced cancers. Profiled with immunoSEQ multiplex PCR; TCRdb holds only in-frame clones, not every one. The sample records some 86,000 clones, 91% being singletons. The sample was CD4+ or CD8+ T cells sorted from blood, taken in a trial of the OX40 agonist ivuxolimab. These receptors were taken from an adult with an advanced solid tumor such as melanoma, head and neck, liver or kidney cancer.

This chain links TRBV6-1 with TRBJ1-5; possible D gene TRBD1, 5 bases. CDR1 is MNHNS and CDR2 is SASEGT in the germline V gene. V shed 11 bases and J shed 0 bases, with 14 bases lying between them. The CDR3 loop spans 14 amino acids. The CDR3 sequence: CAGGGDYSNQPQHF. CDR3 coding DNA: TGTGCCGGTGGAGGGGATTATAGCAATCAGCCCCAGCATTTT.

The rearrangement links TRBV19 to TRBJ2-1; 9 bases align to TRBD1. V dropped 5 bases and J dropped 4; count of bases not matched to a gene: 9. This CDR3 contains 16 residues. Germline CDR1 LNHDA, CDR2 SQIVND (reference sequence). This CDR3 is CASSAGTGNNYNEQFF. Written as DNA, the CDR3 is TGTGCCAGTAGTGCCGGGACAGGGAATAATTACAATGAGCAGTTCTTC.

The J gene is TRBJ2-1, the V gene TRBV28, with 12 positions matching TRBD2. Trimming removed 5 bases from V and 10 bases from J; junction bases left unmatched: 9. The germline V gene encodes CDR1 MDHEN and CDR2 SYDVKM. The CDR3 is 15 residues long. DNA for the CDR3: TGTGCCAGCAGTAACAGACTAGCGGGAGCCTCAGAGCAGTTCTTC. Protein product: CASSNRLAGASEQFF.

This clone was observed once. The chain has TRBV6-1 and TRBJ1-4; 7 bases align to TRBD1. Per the germline V gene, CDR1 is MNHNS and CDR2 is SASEGT. Trimming removed 4 bases from V and 7 bases from J; junction bases left unmatched: 6. This CDR3 is 14 amino acids long. CDR3 amino acids: CASSAGRGLEKLFF. The CDR3 coding sequence is TGTGCCAGCAGTGCGGGAAGGGGGCTTGAAAAACTGTTTTTT.

The chain joins TRBV7-2 to TRBJ2-3; possible D gene TRBD2, 5 bases. There are 17 residues in the CDR3. V lost 5 bases and J 6 bases, leaving 24 bases between the germline ends. Germline assignment: CDR1 SGHTA and CDR2 FQGNSA. CDR3 loop: CASSPFLVGVLLDTQYF. The CDR3 DNA sequence: TGTGCCAGCAGCCCTTTCCTCGTGGGAGTGTTGCTGGATACGCAGTATTTT.

For the CDR3, the DNA is TGTGCCAGCAGTTTATGGGAGGGGTTCCAAGAGACCCAGTACTTC. Protein: CASSLWEGFQETQYF. This chain connects TRBV28 to TRBJ2-5; D is possibly TRBD2 (6 bases). The CDR3 totals 15 residues. CDR1 and CDR2 (germline): MDHEN, SYDVKM. The V and J ends lost 0 bases and 1 base respectively, with 9 bases between them.

This chain joins TRBV6-1 and TRBJ1-1; a weak D match, TRBD1 (6 bases). Deletions cut 1 base from V and 7 bases from J, with 13 bases between. The germline CDR1 and CDR2 sequences are MNHNS and SASEGT. The CDR3 loop spans 14 amino acids. The CDR3 bases are TGTGCCAGCAGTGAAGGAGGGGGACGGCTTGAAGCTTTCTTT. It codes for CASSEGGGRLEAFF.

The gene calls are TRBV2 and TRBJ1-6, with TRBD1 matching over 7 bases. The germline V gene has CDR1 SNHLY and CDR2 FYNNEI. The CDR3 is 15 residues long. V dropped 7 bases and J dropped 7; count of bases not matched to a gene: 10. The CDR3 nucleotides are TGTGCCAGCACTTCGAGACAGGGCGCGAATTCACCCCTCCACTTT. It codes for CASTSRQGANSPLHF.

This clone was recorded once. The genes are TRBV7-2 and TRBJ2-2; maybe TRBD2 (6 bases). Germline loops: CDR1 SGHTA, CDR2 FQGNSA. The V end lost 6 bases, the J end lost 0 bases, and 11 bases lay between the germline ends. This CDR3 comprises 15 residues. CDR3 nucleotide sequence: TGTGCCAGCAGTCTTGGACTAACGAACACCGGGGAGCTGTTTTTT. Protein: CASSLGLTNTGELFF.

The rearrangement joins TRBV19 to TRBJ1-5; no clear D. This CDR3 region has 12 residues. CDR1 is LNHDA and CDR2 is SQIVND in the germline V gene (reference sequence). With 7 bases removed from V and 9 bases from J, the gap between germline ends came to 13 bases. In DNA, the CDR3 is TGTGCCAGTAACATCCCCTCGACGCCCCAGCATTTT. Translation gives CASNIPSTPQHF.

This clone occurred once. The chain joins TRBV6-1 to TRBJ1-5; D gene ambiguous. Trimming shortened V by 2 bases and J by 6 bases, and 11 bases separated the two germline ends. Germline CDR1 reads MNHNS; CDR2 reads SASEGT. This CDR3 region has 14 residues. CDR3 residues: CASSEMSAGQPQHF. CDR3 DNA sequence: TGTGCCAGCAGTGAAATGAGCGCGGGTCAGCCCCAGCATTTT.

In this sample, this clone turned up once. The V and J genes are TRBV28 and TRBJ2-7, with TRBD2 matching 8 bases. V dropped 3 bases and J dropped 6; count of bases not matched to a gene: 7. The CDR3 sequence is 14 residues long. In germline, CDR1 is MDHEN, CDR2 SYDVKM. The CDR3 region is CASSFSGKNTEQYF. CDR3 in DNA: TGTGCCAGCAGTTTTAGCGGGAAGAATACCGAGCAGTACTTC.

DNA for the CDR3: TGTGCCAGCAGTAGGGAGAAGGGCTACGAGCAGTACTTC. Translating gives CASSREKGYEQYF. The rearrangement joins TRBV6-4 to TRBJ2-7, with a tentative D call TRBD2 (5 bases). Trimming took off 5 bases at V and 3 bases at J, with 11 bases between the two ends. Germline V gives CDR1 MRHNA, CDR2 SNTAGT. This CDR3 contains 13 residues.

The chain links TRBV18 to TRBJ2-1, with TRBD1 matching 7 bases. This CDR3 is built from 14 residues. The J segment lost 4 bases and the V segment lost 1 base, leaving 1 base of the junction unmatched. Germline lookup yields CDR1 KGHSH and CDR2 LQKENI. CDR3 nucleotide sequence: TGTGCCAGCTCACCACAGGGACAGTACAATGAGCAGTTCTTC. Translating gives CASSPQGQYNEQFF.

This chain joins TRBV29-1 and TRBJ2-7, with D unclear. Germline loops: CDR1 SQVTM, CDR2 ANQGSEA. This CDR3 has 13 amino acids. Between the trimmed V and J ends, which lost 5 bases and 0 bases, there was a span of 11 bases. CDR3 amino acids: CSVLGRSSYEQYF. In nucleotides, the CDR3 is TGCAGCGTTTTGGGCAGAAGCTCCTACGAGCAGTACTTC.

This rearrangement joins TRBV5-1 to TRBJ2-5; TRBD2 aligns across 11 bases. This CDR3 has 16 residues. The J segment lost 5 bases and the V segment lost 4 bases, leaving 10 bases of the junction unmatched. The germline gives CDR1 SGHRS, CDR2 YFSETQ. The CDR3 region is CASSPGLAGSVETQYF. In DNA, the CDR3 is TGCGCCAGCAGCCCCGGACTAGCGGGTAGTGTCGAGACCCAGTACTTC.

The chain carries TRBV5-6 and TRBJ1-5; D unclear. Germline values: CDR1 SGHDT, CDR2 YYEEEE. The V gene lost 1 base and the J gene lost 5 bases, with 4 bases spanning the gap. This CDR3 is 12 amino acids long. CDR3 sequence (DNA): TGTGCCAGCAGCTTGAACGATCAGCCCCAGCATTTT. It translates to CASSLNDQPQHF.

The chain joins TRBV7-9 to TRBJ2-1; D unclear. The CDR3 has 12 amino acids. The germline V gene encodes CDR1 SEHNR and CDR2 FQNEAQ (reference sequence). Trimming removed 5 bases at V and 7 bases at J, with 9 bases between. The CDR3 DNA reads as TGTGCCAGCAGCCTTCCCCGTAATGAGCAGTTCTTC. Protein sequence: CASSLPRNEQFF.

This rearrangement joins TRBV6-5 to TRBJ2-7, with TRBD1 matching 7 bases. The CDR3 is 13 amino acids. Per germline, CDR1 MNHEY and CDR2 SVGAGI. The V and J ends lost 6 bases and 3 bases, in that order; junction bases with no gene match: 5. The CDR3 loop is CASSRTGNYEQYF. In DNA form, the CDR3 reads TGTGCCAGCAGCCGGACAGGAAACTACGAGCAGTACTTC.

The rearrangement uses TRBV27 and TRBJ2-7, with 12 nucleotides matching TRBD2. Trimming removed 2 bases from V and 2 bases from J; junction bases left unmatched: 10. The length of the CDR3 is 18 residues. Germline V gene data show CDR1 as MNHEY and CDR2 as SMNVEV (reference sequence). CDR3 protein: CASSLPTSGSPKAYEQYF. The CDR3 region has the DNA TGTGCCAGCAGTTTACCGACTAGCGGGAGTCCCAAGGCCTACGAGCAGTACTTC.

The DNA for the CDR3 is TGTGCCAGCAGCGCCCCCCCGGCCGGCCGGGGGGACACTGAAGCTTTCTTT. Its protein product is CASSAPPAGRGDTEAFF. V and J are TRBV9 and TRBJ1-1; weak D call: TRBD1 (5 bases). This CDR3 contains 17 residues. V was cut by 3 bases and J by 3 bases, with 21 bases left in between. The germline gives CDR1 SGDLS, CDR2 YYNGEE.

There are a few counts of this clone. The chain carries TRBV5-1 and TRBJ1-1, with D perhaps matching TRBD1 (6 bases). Germline lookup yields CDR1 SGHRS and CDR2 YFSETQ. V was clipped by 2 bases and J by 5 bases, with 19 bases between them. The CDR3 runs to 16 residues. In DNA form, the CDR3 reads TGCGCCAGCAGCTTAGGGTACAGGGCGTCCGGGACTGAAGCTTTCTTT. Amino acid sequence: CASSLGYRASGTEAFF. Looking up the rest from reference TRBV5-1 and TRBJ1-1 gives the full variable domain: KAGVTQTPRYLIKTRGQQVTLSCSPISGHRSVSWYQQTPGQGLQFLFEYFSETQRNKGNFPGRFSGRQFSNSRSEMNVSTLELGDSALYLCASSLGYRASGTEAFFGQGTRLTVV.

The chain employs TRBV11-3 and TRBJ2-7, with TRBD2 matching over 8 bases. Per the germline V gene, CDR1 is SGHNT and CDR2 is YENEEA. J was trimmed by 0 bases and V by 4 bases; bases with no gene match: 11. The CDR3 length is 17 residues. In nucleotides, the CDR3 is TGTGCCAGCAGCTCGCTAGCGAGTAGCGGGAACTCCTACGAGCAGTACTTC. This translates into CASSSLASSGNSYEQYF.

CDR3 amino acids: CASSLSGGPNEQYF. CDR3 DNA sequence: TGTGCCAGCAGCTTGTCCGGGGGACCCAACGAGCAGTACTTC. The chain links TRBV5-6 to TRBJ2-7, with a possible D match to TRBD2 (6 bases). The CDR3 totals 14 residues. In germline, CDR1 is SGHDT, CDR2 YYEEEE. The V end lost 1 base, the J end lost 5 bases, and 13 bases lay between the germline ends.

The chain has TRBV11-2 and TRBJ2-3, with 8 nucleotides matching TRBD1. J was trimmed by 4 bases and V by 5 bases; bases with no gene match: 11. The CDR3 spans 16 residues. Germline assignment: CDR1 SGHAT and CDR2 FQNNGV. The CDR3: CASSLVDQGASDTQYF. Written as DNA, the CDR3 is TGTGCCAGCAGCCTAGTCGATCAGGGGGCCTCAGATACGCAGTATTTT.

In its sample, this clone was seen a few times. This chain links TRBV28 with TRBJ2-4; 8 bases match TRBD2. This CDR3 contains 11 residues. V was clipped by 10 bases and J by 7 bases; unmatched bases: 3. Germline V lookup: CDR1 MDHEN, CDR2 SYDVKM. The CDR3 region has the DNA TGTGCCATCCGGGAGGGCAACATTCAGTACTTC. It is translated as CAIREGNIQYF.

This chain uses TRBV7-6 with TRBJ2-7; D possibly corresponds to TRBD1 (5 bases). Germline V gene data show CDR1 as SGHVS and CDR2 as FNYEAQ. There are 14 residues in the CDR3. Between the trimmed V and J ends, which lost 2 bases and 3 bases, there was a span of 11 bases. The CDR3 is CASSLTETVYEQYF. In DNA, the CDR3 is TGTGCCAGCAGCTTAACCGAGACAGTCTACGAGCAGTACTTC.

In DNA, the CDR3 is TGTGCCACCAGAAATCAGGGGGAAGAGACCCAGTACTTC. Its protein product is CATRNQGEETQYF. The chain has TRBV28 and TRBJ2-5, with 7 nucleotides matching TRBD1. CDR1 is MDHEN and CDR2 is SYDVKM in the germline V gene. The CDR3 totals 13 residues. Trimming took 10 bases from V and 3 from J; bases not matched to a gene: 8.

The table lists this clone with a few counts. The chain links TRBV5-4 to TRBJ2-3, with D perhaps given as TRBD1 or TRBD2 (5 bases each). V was shortened by 2 bases and J by 6 bases, with 10 bases between the two germline ends. The CDR3 loop spans 13 amino acids. Germline assignment: CDR1 SGHNT and CDR2 YYREEE (reference sequence). This chain's CDR3 is CASSFVGDDTQYF. The CDR3 region has the DNA TGTGCCAGCAGCTTTGTCGGGGACGATACGCAGTATTTT.

Only a few counts were recorded for this clone. This chain joins TRBV5-4 and TRBJ2-7, with 8 nucleotides matching TRBD1. Trimming removed 0 bases from V and 4 bases from J; junction bases left unmatched: 6. The germline CDR1 and CDR2 sequences are SGHNT and YYREEE (reference sequence). The CDR3 loop spans 15 amino acids. The CDR3 sequence is CASSLVAGGGYEQYF. The CDR3 nucleotides are TGTGCCAGCAGCTTGGTGGCAGGGGGCGGGTACGAGCAGTACTTC. Full variable domain (rest looked up from reference TRBV5-4 and TRBJ2-7): ETGVTQSPTHLIKTRGQQVTLRCSSQSGHNTVSWYQQALGQGPQFIFQYYREEENGRGNFPPRFSGLQFPNYSSELNVNALELDDSALYLCASSLVAGGGYEQYFGPGTRLTVT.